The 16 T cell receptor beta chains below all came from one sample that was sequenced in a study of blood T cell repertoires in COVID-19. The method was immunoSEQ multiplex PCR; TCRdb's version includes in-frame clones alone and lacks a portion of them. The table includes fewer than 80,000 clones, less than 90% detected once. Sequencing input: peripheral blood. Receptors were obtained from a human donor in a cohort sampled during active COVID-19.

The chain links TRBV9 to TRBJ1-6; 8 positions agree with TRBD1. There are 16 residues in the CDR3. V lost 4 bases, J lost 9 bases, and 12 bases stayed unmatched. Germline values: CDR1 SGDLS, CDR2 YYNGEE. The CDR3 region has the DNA TGTGCCAGCAGCTTATCAGGGGGCGCTTCTGGTTCACCCCTCCACTTT. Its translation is CASSLSGGASGSPLHF.

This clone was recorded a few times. The CDR3 bases are TGTGCCACCAGCAGAGGGACTGCTGTGAATTCACCCCTCCACTTT. This sequence encodes CATSRGTAVNSPLHF. This chain links TRBV15 with TRBJ1-6; D uncertain. The V gene's germline CDR1 is LNHNV and CDR2 YYDKDF (reference sequence). This CDR3 spans 15 amino acids. V was shortened by 1 base and J by 7 bases, with 11 bases between the two germline ends.

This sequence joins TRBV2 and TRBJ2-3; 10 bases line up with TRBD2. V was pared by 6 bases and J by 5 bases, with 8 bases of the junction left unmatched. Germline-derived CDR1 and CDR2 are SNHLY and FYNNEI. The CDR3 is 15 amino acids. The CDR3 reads CASSFTGLAEDTQYF. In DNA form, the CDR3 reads TGTGCCAGCAGCTTTACAGGACTAGCGGAAGATACGCAGTATTTT.

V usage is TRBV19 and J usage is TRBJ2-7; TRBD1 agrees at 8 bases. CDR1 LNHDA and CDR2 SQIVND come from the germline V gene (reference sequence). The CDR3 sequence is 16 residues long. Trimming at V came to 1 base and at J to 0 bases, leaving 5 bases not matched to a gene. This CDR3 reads CASSIAAQGVSYEQYF. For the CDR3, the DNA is TGTGCCAGTAGTATAGCTGCACAGGGGGTCTCCTACGAGCAGTACTTC.

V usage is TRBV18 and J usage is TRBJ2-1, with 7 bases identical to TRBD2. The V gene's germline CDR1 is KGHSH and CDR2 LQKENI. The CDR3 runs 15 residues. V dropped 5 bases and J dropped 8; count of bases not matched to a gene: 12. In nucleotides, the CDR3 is TGTGCCAGCTCAGCAGCGGGGAGCCGATGGGATGAGCAGTTCTTC. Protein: CASSAAGSRWDEQFF. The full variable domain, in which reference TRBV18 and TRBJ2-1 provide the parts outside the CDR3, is NAGVMQNPRHLVRRRGQEARLRCSPMKGHSHVYWYRQLPEEGLKFMVYLQKENIIDESGMPKERFSAEFPKEGPSILRIQQVVRGDSAAYFCASSAAGSRWDEQFFGPGTRLTVL.

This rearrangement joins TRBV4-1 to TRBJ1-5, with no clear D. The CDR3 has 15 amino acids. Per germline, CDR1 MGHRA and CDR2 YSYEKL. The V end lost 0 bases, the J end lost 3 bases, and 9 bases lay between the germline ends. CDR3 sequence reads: CASSQDAGYNQPQHF. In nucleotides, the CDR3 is TGCGCCAGCAGCCAAGATGCGGGTTACAATCAGCCCCAGCATTTT.

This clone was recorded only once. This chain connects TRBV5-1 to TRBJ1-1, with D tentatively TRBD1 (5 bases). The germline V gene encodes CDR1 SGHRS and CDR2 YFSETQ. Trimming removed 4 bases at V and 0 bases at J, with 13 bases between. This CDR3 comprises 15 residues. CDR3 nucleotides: TGCGCCAGCAGCCTGGAGGGACTGATGAACACTGAAGCTTTCTTT. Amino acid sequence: CASSLEGLMNTEAFF. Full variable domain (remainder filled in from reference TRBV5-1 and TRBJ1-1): KAGVTQTPRYLIKTRGQQVTLSCSPISGHRSVSWYQQTPGQGLQFLFEYFSETQRNKGNFPGRFSGRQFSNSRSEMNVSTLELGDSALYLCASSLEGLMNTEAFFGQGTRLTVV.

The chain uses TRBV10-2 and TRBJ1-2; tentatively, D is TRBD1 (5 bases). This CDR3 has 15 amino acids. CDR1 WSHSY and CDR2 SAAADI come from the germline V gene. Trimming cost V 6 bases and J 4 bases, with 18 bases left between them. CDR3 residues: CASREDGGVFYGYTF. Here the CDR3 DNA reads TGCGCCAGCAGGGAGGACGGAGGGGTCTTCTATGGCTACACCTTC.

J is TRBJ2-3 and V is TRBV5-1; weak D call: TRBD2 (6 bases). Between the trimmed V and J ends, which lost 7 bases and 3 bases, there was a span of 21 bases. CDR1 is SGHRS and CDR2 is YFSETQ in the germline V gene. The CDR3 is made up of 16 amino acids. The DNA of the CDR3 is TGCGCCAGCGAGGACTGGCGGAGGGAGATGACAGATACGCAGTATTTT. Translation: CASEDWRREMTDTQYF.

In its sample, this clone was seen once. The CDR3 is CASTPGHQTGRTNTEAFF. As DNA, the CDR3 is TGTGCCAGCACCCCAGGACACCAGACAGGGCGAACGAACACTGAAGCTTTCTTT. The V gene is TRBV11-2, the J gene TRBJ1-1, with 7 bases that match TRBD1. Germline CDR1 SGHAT, CDR2 FQNNGV. V gave up 7 bases and J gave up 1 base; unmatched junction bases: 18. CDR3 length equals 18 residues.

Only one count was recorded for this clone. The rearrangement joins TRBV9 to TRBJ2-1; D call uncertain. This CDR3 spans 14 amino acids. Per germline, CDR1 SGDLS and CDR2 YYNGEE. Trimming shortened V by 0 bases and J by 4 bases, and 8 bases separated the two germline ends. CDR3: CASSVEAGYNEQFF. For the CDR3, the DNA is TGTGCCAGCAGCGTAGAGGCAGGATACAATGAGCAGTTCTTC.

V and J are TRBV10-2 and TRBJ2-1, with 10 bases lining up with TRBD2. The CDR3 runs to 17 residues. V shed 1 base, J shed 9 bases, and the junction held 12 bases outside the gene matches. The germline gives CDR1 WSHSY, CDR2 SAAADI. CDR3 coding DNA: TGCGCCAGCAGTGAGTTAAGCGGGAGGGCATTTCTAGGTGAGCAGTTCTTC. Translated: CASSELSGRAFLGEQFF.

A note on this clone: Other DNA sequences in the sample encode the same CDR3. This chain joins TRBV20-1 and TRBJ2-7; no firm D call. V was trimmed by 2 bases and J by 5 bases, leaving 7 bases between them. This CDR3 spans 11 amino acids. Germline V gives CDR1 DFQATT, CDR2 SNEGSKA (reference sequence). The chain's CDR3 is CSARSGHEQYF. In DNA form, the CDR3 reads TGCAGTGCTAGAAGTGGGCACGAGCAGTACTTC.

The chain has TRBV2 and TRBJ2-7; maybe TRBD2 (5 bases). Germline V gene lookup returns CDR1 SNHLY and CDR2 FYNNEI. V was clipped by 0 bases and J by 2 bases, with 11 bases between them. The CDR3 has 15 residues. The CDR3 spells CASSEARVRTYEQYF. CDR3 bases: TGTGCCAGCAGTGAAGCGAGGGTTAGGACCTACGAGCAGTACTTC.

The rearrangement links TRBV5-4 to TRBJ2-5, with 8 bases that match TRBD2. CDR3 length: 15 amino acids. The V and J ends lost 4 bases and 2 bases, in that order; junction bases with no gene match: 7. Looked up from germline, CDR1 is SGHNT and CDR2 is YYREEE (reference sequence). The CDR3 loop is CASSPGVAGQETQYF. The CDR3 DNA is TGTGCCAGCAGCCCCGGGGTAGCGGGACAAGAGACCCAGTACTTC.

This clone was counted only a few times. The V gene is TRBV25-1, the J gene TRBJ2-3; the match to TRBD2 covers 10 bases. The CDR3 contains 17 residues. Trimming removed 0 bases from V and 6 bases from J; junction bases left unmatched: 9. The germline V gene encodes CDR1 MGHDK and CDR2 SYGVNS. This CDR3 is CASSEYIMSGGADTQYF. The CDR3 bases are TGTGCCAGCAGTGAATATATCATGAGCGGGGGGGCTGATACGCAGTATTTT.